Sequencing of this T cell receptor (beta chain) was carried out in a study of early T cells in non-severe SARS-CoV-2 infection. Study outcomes and limitations: Anti-spike CD8 responses were favored by VDJdb matching, which missed private and CD4 specificities.

This clonotype was found many times. As yet, its antigen is unknown. Unique molecular identifiers were affixed to single, distinct cDNA molecules. Each CDR3 protein gets one entry after TCRdb re-called the 5' RACE reads with MiXCR. This repertoire shows 25,000 to 30,000 distinct CDR3 sequences, 5.6% found once; its top ten account for almost 25%. CDR1 DFQATT and CDR2 SNEGSKA come from the germline V gene (reference sequence). The CDR3 extends over 14 amino acids. The chain uses TRBV20-1 and TRBJ2-3; D is uncertain. The specimen was whole blood. The clonotype was recovered from an adult who was a healthcare worker with PCR-confirmed SARS-CoV-2 infection or an uninfected control (not recorded which). CDR3 coding DNA: TGCAGCGCAGAACGGCTCCTTCGCACAGATACGCAGTATTTT. This translates into CSAERLLRTDTQYF.